This T cell receptor beta chain was captured in a study of T cells in Graves' hyperthyroidism and ophthalmopathy. Notes on the study in general: Most thyroid-expanded clonotypes above 0.001 were also found in blood.

There were TCR beta CDR3 regions amplified from RNA transcripts. A set of HTBI primers served as the primers for a first-round RT-PCR of the TCR CDR3. TCRdb processed the multiplex PCR reads anew with MiXCR; each CDR3 protein has one entry. The sample comprises about 380,000 distinct CDR3 sequences, around 20% of which are singletons, and 40% rests with the top ten. The CDR3 is made up of 14 amino acids. Germline CDR1 is MDHEN and CDR2 is SYDVKM. The V gene lost 5 bases and the J gene lost 0 bases, with 8 bases spanning the gap. Worth noting for this clonotype: Its antigen is still unknown.

The chain carries TRBV28 and TRBJ2-1; D possibly matches TRBD1 or TRBD2 (5 bases each). This receptor was obtained from a man younger than 30 with Graves' ophthalmopathy. Specimen: blood. The CDR3 coding sequence is TGTGCCAGCAGTAAGGGGAGCTCCTACAATGAGCAGTTCTTC. Amino acid sequence: CASSKGSSYNEQFF.